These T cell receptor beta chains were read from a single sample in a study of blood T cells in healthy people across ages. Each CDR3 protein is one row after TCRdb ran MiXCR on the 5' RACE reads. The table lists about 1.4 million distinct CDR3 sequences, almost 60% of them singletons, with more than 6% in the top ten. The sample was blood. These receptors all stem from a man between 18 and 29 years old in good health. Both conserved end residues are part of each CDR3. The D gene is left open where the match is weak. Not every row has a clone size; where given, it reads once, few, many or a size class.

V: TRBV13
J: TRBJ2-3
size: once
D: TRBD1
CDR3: CASSARRRQGSDTQYF
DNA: TGTGCCAGCAGCGCTAGAAGACGACAGGGGTCAGATACGCAGTATTTT

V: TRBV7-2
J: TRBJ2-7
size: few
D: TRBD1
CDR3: CASSLEGQGAPVSYEQYF
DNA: TGTGCCAGCAGCTTAGAGGGACAGGGGGCGCCTGTGTCCTACGAGCAGTACTTC

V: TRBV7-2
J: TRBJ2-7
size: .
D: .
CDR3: CASSLGALRGYEQYF
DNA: TGTGCCAGCAGCTTAGGGGCACTCCGGGGATACGAGCAGTACTTC

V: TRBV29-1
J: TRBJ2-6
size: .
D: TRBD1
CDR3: CSVVGDRADPGANVLTF
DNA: TGCAGCGTTGTCGGGGACAGGGCCGACCCTGGGGCCAACGTCCTGACTTTC

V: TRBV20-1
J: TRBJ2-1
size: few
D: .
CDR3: CSARDGRYNEQFF
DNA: TGCAGTGCTAGAGATGGCAGATACAATGAGCAGTTCTTC

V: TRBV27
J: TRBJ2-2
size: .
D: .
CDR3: CASSVNQGELFF
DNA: TGTGCCAGCAGTGTAAATCAGGGGGAGCTGTTTTTT

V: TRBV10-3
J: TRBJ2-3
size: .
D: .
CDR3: CAIRSGSTDTQYF
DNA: TGTGCCATCAGATCCGGGAGCACAGATACGCAGTATTTT

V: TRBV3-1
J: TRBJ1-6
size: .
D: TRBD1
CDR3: CASSEDRDGFSPLHF
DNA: TGTGCCAGCAGCGAGGACAGGGATGGTTTTTCACCCCTCCACTTT

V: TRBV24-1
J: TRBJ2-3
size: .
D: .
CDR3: CATSDPQKNDPSTDTQYF
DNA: TGTGCCACCAGTGATCCACAAAAAAACGACCCTAGCACAGATACGCAGTATTTT

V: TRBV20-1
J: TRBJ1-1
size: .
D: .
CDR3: CSARVGLDTEAFF
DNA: TGCAGTGCTAGGGTTGGCCTGGACACTGAAGCTTTCTTT

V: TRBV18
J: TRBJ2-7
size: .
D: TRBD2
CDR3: CTSSAAPTSGRSSYEQYF
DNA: TGTACCAGCTCCGCAGCCCCGACTAGCGGGCGTAGCTCCTACGAGCAGTACTTC

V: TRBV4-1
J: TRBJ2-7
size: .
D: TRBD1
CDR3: CASSQDPGTAYYEQYF
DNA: TGCGCCAGCAGCCAAGACCCCGGGACAGCTTACTACGAGCAGTACTTC

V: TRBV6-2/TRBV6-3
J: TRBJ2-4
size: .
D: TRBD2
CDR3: CASSRLLAGDRYF
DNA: TGTGCCAGCAGTCGACTTCTAGCGGGGGACAGGTACTTC

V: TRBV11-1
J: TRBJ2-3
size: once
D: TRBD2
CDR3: CASSRLAGGRSTDTQYF
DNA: TGTGCCAGCAGCCGACTAGCGGGAGGTAGAAGCACAGATACGCAGTATTTT

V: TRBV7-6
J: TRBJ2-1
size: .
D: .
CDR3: CASSLSELNNEQFF
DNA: TGTGCCAGCAGCTTATCCGAACTCAACAATGAGCAGTTCTTC

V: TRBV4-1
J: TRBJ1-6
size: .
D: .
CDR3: CASSQTTGLNNSPLHF
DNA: TGCGCCAGCAGCCAGACGACAGGCCTAAATAATTCACCCCTCCACTTT

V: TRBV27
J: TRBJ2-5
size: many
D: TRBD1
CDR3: CASSFEGAETQYF
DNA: TGTGCCAGCAGTTTTGAGGGGGCAGAGACCCAGTACTTC

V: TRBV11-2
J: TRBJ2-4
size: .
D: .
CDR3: CASSYLLRGPYIQYF
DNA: TGTGCCAGCAGTTACCTCCTTAGAGGTCCCTATATTCAGTACTTC

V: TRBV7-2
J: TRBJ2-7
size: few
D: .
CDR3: CASSLLAGNPYEQYF
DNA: TGTGCCAGCAGCTTACTGGCAGGGAACCCTTACGAGCAGTACTTC

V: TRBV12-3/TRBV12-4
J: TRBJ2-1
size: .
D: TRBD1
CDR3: CASRFGQGVILSSYNEQFF
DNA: TGTGCCAGCAGATTTGGACAGGGGGTAATCCTGAGCTCCTACAATGAGCAGTTCTTC

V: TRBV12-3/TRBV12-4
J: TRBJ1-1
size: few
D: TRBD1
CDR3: CASQDRADAEAFF
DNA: TGTGCCAGTCAGGACAGGGCCGACGCTGAAGCTTTCTTT

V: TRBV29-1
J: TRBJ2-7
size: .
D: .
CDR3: CSVHGGLYNEQYF
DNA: TGCAGCGTTCATGGCGGTTTATACAATGAGCAGTACTTC

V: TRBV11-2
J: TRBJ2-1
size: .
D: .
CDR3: CASSLVIWYNEQFF
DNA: TGTGCCAGCAGCTTAGTGATCTGGTACAATGAGCAGTTCTTC

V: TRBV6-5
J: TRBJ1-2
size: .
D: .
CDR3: CASSWDRDYGYTF
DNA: TGTGCCAGCAGTTGGGACCGGGACTATGGCTACACCTTC

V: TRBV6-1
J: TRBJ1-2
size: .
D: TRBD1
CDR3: CASRSLTGAGYGYTF
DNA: TGTGCCAGCAGAAGCCTTACAGGGGCCGGCTATGGCTACACCTTC

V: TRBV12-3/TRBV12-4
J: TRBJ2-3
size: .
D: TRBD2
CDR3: CASSPRGLAEDTQYF
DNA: TGTGCCAGCAGTCCCCGCGGACTAGCGGAAGATACGCAGTATTTT

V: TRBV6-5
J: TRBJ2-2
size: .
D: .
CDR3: CASSYHRGTGELFF
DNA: TGTGCCAGCAGTTATCATCGGGGCACCGGGGAGCTGTTTTTT

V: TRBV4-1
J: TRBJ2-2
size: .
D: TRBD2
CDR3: CASSPGTSGRGWTGELFF
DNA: TGCGCCAGCAGCCCCGGGACTAGCGGGAGAGGATGGACCGGGGAGCTGTTTTTT

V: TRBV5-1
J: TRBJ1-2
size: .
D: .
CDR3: CASSLSAAQIGYTF
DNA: TGCGCCAGCAGCTTGTCCGCGGCGCAAATAGGCTACACCTTC

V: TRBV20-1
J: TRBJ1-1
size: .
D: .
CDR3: CSAPPNNPLQNTEAFF
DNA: TGCAGTGCCCCCCCGAATAACCCCCTCCAGAACACTGAAGCTTTCTTT

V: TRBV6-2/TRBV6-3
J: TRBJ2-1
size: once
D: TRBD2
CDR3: CASSYSKRLAGASGNEQFF
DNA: TGTGCCAGCAGTTACTCGAAGAGGTTAGCGGGGGCCTCAGGGAATGAGCAGTTCTTC

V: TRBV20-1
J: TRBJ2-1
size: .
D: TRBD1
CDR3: CSAGRTGGQSEQFF
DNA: TGCAGTGCTGGGCGGACAGGGGGCCAAAGTGAGCAGTTCTTC

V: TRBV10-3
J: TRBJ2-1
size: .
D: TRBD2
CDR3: CAISETTSGKRYYEQFF
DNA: TGTGCCATCAGTGAGACGACTAGCGGAAAGAGATACTACGAGCAGTTCTTC

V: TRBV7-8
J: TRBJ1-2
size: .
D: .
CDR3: CASSFGGIRNYGYTF
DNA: TGTGCCAGCAGCTTCGGCGGAATTCGTAACTATGGCTACACCTTC

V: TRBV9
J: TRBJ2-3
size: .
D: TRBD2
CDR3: CASSPSGGGNTDTQYF
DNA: TGTGCCAGCAGCCCGAGCGGGGGCGGGAACACAGATACGCAGTATTTT

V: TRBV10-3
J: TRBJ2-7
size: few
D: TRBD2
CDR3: CAISVSSGSFYEQYF
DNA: TGTGCCATCAGTGTAAGTAGCGGGAGTTTCTACGAGCAGTACTTC

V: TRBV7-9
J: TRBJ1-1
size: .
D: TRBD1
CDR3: CASSIWTGNTEAFF
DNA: TGTGCCAGCAGCATCTGGACAGGGAACACTGAAGCTTTCTTT

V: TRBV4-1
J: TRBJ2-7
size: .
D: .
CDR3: CASSQETDPSYEQYF
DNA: TGCGCCAGCAGCCAAGAGACTGACCCCTCCTACGAGCAGTACTTC

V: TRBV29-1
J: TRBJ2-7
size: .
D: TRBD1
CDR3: CSVTGTGVVYEQYF
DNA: TGCAGCGTGACCGGGACAGGGGTTGTCTACGAGCAGTACTTC

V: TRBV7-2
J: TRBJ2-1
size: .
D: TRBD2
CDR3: CASSSGLAGGRNNEQFF
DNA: TGTGCCAGCAGCTCGGGACTAGCGGGAGGGCGAAACAATGAGCAGTTCTTC

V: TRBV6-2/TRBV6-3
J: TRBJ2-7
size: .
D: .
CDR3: CASSYSAARSSYEQYF
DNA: TGTGCCAGCAGTTACTCAGCTGCCAGAAGCTCCTACGAGCAGTACTTC

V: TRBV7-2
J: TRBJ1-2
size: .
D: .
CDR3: CASSLNPGSDYGYTF
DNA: TGTGCCAGCAGCTTAAATCCAGGTTCCGACTATGGCTACACCTTC

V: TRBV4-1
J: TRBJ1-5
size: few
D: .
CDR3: CASSQGLGSNQPQHF
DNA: TGCGCCAGCAGCCAAGGACTGGGGAGCAATCAGCCCCAGCATTTT

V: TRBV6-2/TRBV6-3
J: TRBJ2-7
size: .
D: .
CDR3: CASSYSSPCEQYF
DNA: TGTGCCAGCAGTTACAGCTCGCCCTGCGAGCAGTACTTC

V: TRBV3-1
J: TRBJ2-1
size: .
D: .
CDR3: CASTKQGYNEQFF
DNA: TGTGCCAGCACCAAACAGGGCTACAATGAACAGTTCTTC

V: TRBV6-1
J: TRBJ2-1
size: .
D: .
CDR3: CASSERDPVLSNEQFF
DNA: TGTGCCAGCAGTGAGCGGGACCCGGTTTTATCGAATGAGCAGTTCTTC

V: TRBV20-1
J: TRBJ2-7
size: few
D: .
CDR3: CSARVPMGGQVYEQYF
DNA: TGCAGTGCTAGAGTTCCGATGGGGGGACAAGTCTACGAGCAGTACTTC

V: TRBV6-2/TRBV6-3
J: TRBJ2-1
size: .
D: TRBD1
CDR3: CASSYETGKYNEQFF
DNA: TGTGCCAGCAGTTACGAGACAGGGAAATACAATGAGCAGTTCTTC

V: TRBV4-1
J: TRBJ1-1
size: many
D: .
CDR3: CASRVQGTLNTEAFF
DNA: TGCGCCAGCAGAGTACAGGGTACTCTGAACACTGAAGCTTTCTTT